Reported below is one T cell receptor beta chain. No antigen is known for it. This sample stems from a study of shared clonotypes between healthy human individuals. Overall study findings and caveats: Memory subsets had estimated richness that was generally smaller than that of naive subsets. The researchers took only blood, and tissue repertoires probably look different. Sharing across four donors was highest in naive CD4 (about 5%) and lowest in memory CD8 (0.4%).

Profiled with immunoSEQ multiplex PCR; TCRdb holds only in-frame clones, not every one. This table has 110,000 or so clones, around 73% appearing once. In germline, CDR1 is MGHDK, CDR2 SYGVNS. Trimming shortened V by 3 bases and J by 2 bases, and 14 bases separated the two germline ends. CDR3 length: 16 amino acids. The chain combines TRBV25-1 with TRBJ1-5, with a possible D match to TRBD1 (5 bases). The sequenced sample consisted of memory CD8+ T cells sorted from blood. Documented subset: CD45RO+ cells pooled with CCR7-negative TemRA cells. This clonotype was obtained from a woman in her thirties in good health. CDR3 DNA sequence: TGTGCCAGCAGTGAGAAGGGGCGGGAGGGCAATCAGCCCCAGCATTTT. Amino acids: CASSEKGREGNQPQHF.